Listed here are 11 T cell receptor beta chains from one sample, sequenced in a study of a mutant IDH1 vaccine in newly diagnosed glioma. The antigens of these receptors remain unknown. Time point of the sample: week 5, during vaccination. It was 300 ug of mutant IDH1 20-mer peptide that made up each vaccine dose, given with topical imiquimod. TCRdb keeps only in-frame clones here, not all; method: immunoSEQ multiplex PCR. Altogether 50,000 to 60,000 clones are present, roughly 78% being singletons, with the ten largest covering 5.2%. The sequences come from PBMCs, collected from a glioma patient whose treatment included an IDH1 peptide vaccine. The receptors here all came from a man aged 50 or older with glioma.

The V call is TRBV5-1, the J call TRBJ1-2, with 7 positions matching TRBD1. The ends lost 6 bases at V and 3 bases at J; junction bases unmatched: 14. Germline CDR1 and CDR2: SGHRS and YFSETQ. The length of the CDR3 is 16 residues. CDR3 DNA sequence: TGCGCCAGCACCGCGACCCCGGGACAGCCCTACTATGGCTACACCTTC. It encodes CASTATPGQPYYGYTF.

This clone occurred a few times. The V and J genes are TRBV19 and TRBJ2-6, with TRBD2 matching over 8 bases. This CDR3 is built from 15 residues. J was trimmed by 3 bases and V by 2 bases; bases with no gene match: 0. Germline CDR1 LNHDA, CDR2 SQIVND (reference sequence). The CDR3 is CASSIREGGANVLTF. CDR3 DNA sequence: TGTGCCAGTAGTATACGGGAGGGTGGGGCCAACGTCCTGACTTTC. Combining the CDR3 with reference TRBV19 and TRBJ2-6 gives the whole variable domain DGGITQSPKYLFRKEGQNVTLSCEQNLNHDAMYWYRQDPGQGLRLIYYSQIVNDFQKGDIAEGYSVSREKKESFPLTVTSAQKNPTAFYLCASSIREGGANVLTFGAGSRLTVL.

V is TRBV5-4 and J is TRBJ1-6, with no clear D. This CDR3 has 15 residues. Germline V lookup: CDR1 SGHNT, CDR2 YYREEE (reference sequence). The V gene lost 6 bases and the J gene lost 6 bases, with 16 bases spanning the gap. CDR3 amino acids: CASNAGTNPNSPLHF. In nucleotides, the CDR3 is TGTGCCAGCAACGCTGGTACAAATCCTAATTCACCCCTCCACTTT.

This chain links TRBV7-8 with TRBJ1-1; no firm D call. This CDR3 has 15 residues. Germline CDR1 is SGHVS and CDR2 is FQNEAQ. V lost 1 base to trimming and J lost 4 bases, with 13 bases between them. The CDR3 DNA sequence: TGTGCCAGCAGCTTAGGGGTGCTTTTGGGCACTGAAGCTTTCTTT. Encoded protein: CASSLGVLLGTEAFF.

The J gene is TRBJ1-5, the V gene TRBV5-6; tentatively, D is TRBD1 (5 bases). Trimming left V 2 bases short and J 5 bases short, with 11 bases between. There are 14 residues in the CDR3. The germline gives CDR1 SGHDT, CDR2 YYEEEE. Here the CDR3 DNA reads TGTGCCAGCAGCTTTGGCGGACAATATCAGCCCCAGCATTTT. It encodes CASSFGGQYQPQHF.

This clone was picked up a small number of times. The chain's CDR3 is CASSTTVIGTGELFF. The CDR3 bases are TGTGCCAGCAGCACCACAGTTATTGGGACCGGGGAGCTGTTTTTT. The genes are TRBV7-9 and TRBJ2-2; the D is unclear. The germline V and J ends were trimmed by 5 bases and 5 bases, with 15 bases remaining between them. The CDR3 totals 15 residues. The germline V gene encodes CDR1 SEHNR and CDR2 FQNEAQ (reference sequence).

This chain links TRBV27 with TRBJ1-1, with 8 bases fitting TRBD1. Germline V gene sequence: CDR1 MNHEY, CDR2 SMNVEV (reference sequence). After removal of 5 bases from V and 3 bases from J, the junction contained 11 bases not matched to a gene. The CDR3 spans 16 residues. The CDR3 region is CASSASGTGFDTEAFF. The CDR3 DNA follows: TGTGCCAGCAGTGCCTCCGGGACAGGATTTGACACTGAAGCTTTCTTT.

The table lists this clone with a count of one. This chain joins TRBV5-1 and TRBJ2-3; 9 bases are shared with TRBD1. Germline CDR1 SGHRS, CDR2 YFSETQ. V lost 4 bases and J lost 6; bases outside the gene matches: 3. There are 13 residues in the CDR3. In DNA, the CDR3 is TGCGCCAGCAGCCGGGACAGGGCGGATACGCAGTATTTT. It encodes CASSRDRADTQYF.

The genes are TRBV7-8 and TRBJ2-3, with 14 bases identical to TRBD2. Germline V gene data show CDR1 as SGHVS and CDR2 as FQNEAQ. Germline trimming cut 5 bases from V and 2 bases from J; bases unmatched to any gene: 9. The CDR3 is 18 amino acids. The DNA of the CDR3 is TGTGCCAGCAGCCCCGGGACTAGCGGGGGCCCCTTCACAGATACGCAGTATTTT. Translation: CASSPGTSGGPFTDTQYF.

V and J are TRBV29-1 and TRBJ2-3; 9 nucleotides agree with TRBD2. The CDR3 consists of 15 residues. Germline V gene sequence: CDR1 SQVTM, CDR2 ANQGSEA. With 4 bases clipped from V and 2 bases from J, the junction kept 7 bases outside the gene matches. CDR3 sequence reads: CSVVWLAGYTDTQYF. CDR3 coding DNA: TGCAGCGTTGTATGGCTAGCGGGGTACACAGATACGCAGTATTTT.

This clone was observed once. The J gene is TRBJ1-4, the V gene TRBV29-1, with TRBD1 as a possible D gene (6 bases). Trimming removed 5 bases from V and 6 bases from J, with 13 bases in between. The germline CDR1 and CDR2 sequences are SQVTM and ANQGSEA. This CDR3 is 13 amino acids long. The CDR3 region has the DNA TGCAGCGTTCTGACAGGCACCTATGAAAAACTGTTTTTT. Translation gives CSVLTGTYEKLFF.